Listed below are T cell receptor beta chains from one sample, sequenced in a study of blood T cell repertoires in COVID-19. TCRdb's table, derived via immunoSEQ multiplex PCR, lists solely in-frame clones and lacks some. The sample contains 99,000 or so clones, 86% of which appear only once. Sequencing was carried out using peripheral blood. The receptor source for this set is a woman aged 55-69 years in a cohort sampled during active or convalescent COVID-19. Each CDR3 is given with its conserved first and last residue. Fields, in order: clone size, D gene, J gene, V gene, CDR3 DNA, CDR3 protein. The D gene is left open where the match is weak. Expanded clones are given a class, and other clones once, few, many or no size at all.

clone size: .
D gene: .
J gene: TRBJ2-3
V gene: TRBV10-3
CDR3 DNA: TGTGCCATCAGCACGGGAGACTCTACGCAGTATTTT
CDR3 protein: CAISTGDSTQYF

clone size: .
D gene: .
J gene: TRBJ1-2
V gene: TRBV7-9
CDR3 DNA: TGTGCCAGCAGCTTAGAACGGAACTATGGCTACACCTTC
CDR3 protein: CASSLERNYGYTF

clone size: once
D gene: TRBD1
J gene: TRBJ1-6
V gene: TRBV29-1
CDR3 DNA: TGCAGCGTTGGACAGGGGGACGGTTCACCCCTCCACTTT
CDR3 protein: CSVGQGDGSPLHF

clone size: .
D gene: TRBD1
J gene: TRBJ2-1
V gene: TRBV3-1/TRBV3-2
CDR3 DNA: TGTGCCAGCAGCCCTGGACAGGGGGCTCACAATGAGCAGTTCTTC
CDR3 protein: CASSPGQGAHNEQFF

clone size: .
D gene: TRBD1
J gene: TRBJ1-1
V gene: TRBV7-8
CDR3 DNA: TGTGCCAGCAGCCCGAGGGACAGGCCGATGGCTGAAGCTTTCTTT
CDR3 protein: CASSPRDRPMAEAFF

clone size: few
D gene: .
J gene: TRBJ2-3
V gene: TRBV4-2
CDR3 DNA: TGTGCCAGCAGCCAAGCACTAGGCCCAGATACGCAGTATTTT
CDR3 protein: CASSQALGPDTQYF

clone size: .
D gene: .
J gene: TRBJ1-1
V gene: TRBV7-9
CDR3 DNA: TGTGCCAGCAGCTCAATCTCCTCGGGGAGAGCTTTCTTT
CDR3 protein: CASSSISSGRAFF

clone size: .
D gene: .
J gene: TRBJ2-7
V gene: TRBV19
CDR3 DNA: TGTGCCAGTAAAGTAGTTGGAGGGGACCACGAGCAGTACTTC
CDR3 protein: CASKVVGGDHEQYF

clone size: .
D gene: TRBD2
J gene: TRBJ2-7
V gene: TRBV5-4
CDR3 DNA: TGTGCCAGCAGCTGGGAGGGGTCCTACGAGCAGTACTTC
CDR3 protein: CASSWEGSYEQYF

clone size: once
D gene: .
J gene: TRBJ2-7
V gene: TRBV5-1
CDR3 DNA: TGCGCCAGCAGCCTCGGAGGACTGTCCTCCTACGAGCAGTACTTC
CDR3 protein: CASSLGGLSSYEQYF

clone size: .
D gene: .
J gene: TRBJ1-2
V gene: TRBV5-1
CDR3 DNA: TGCGCCAGCAGCTGGCGCGGGCGGAACAGGGAAGACGGCGGCTACACCTTC
CDR3 protein: CASSWRGRNREDGGYTF

clone size: .
D gene: TRBD1
J gene: TRBJ1-4
V gene: TRBV18
CDR3 DNA: TGTGCCAGCTCACCACCAGCAACAGGGGGTGAAAAACTGTTTTTT
CDR3 protein: CASSPPATGGEKLFF

clone size: once
D gene: TRBD1
J gene: TRBJ2-1
V gene: TRBV6-1
CDR3 DNA: TGTGCCAGCAGTGCTCCGACAGGGCCCTCCTACAATGAGCAGTTCTTC
CDR3 protein: CASSAPTGPSYNEQFF

clone size: .
D gene: TRBD1
J gene: TRBJ1-2
V gene: TRBV19
CDR3 DNA: TGTGCCAGTAGTAACCCGGGACAGGGGATCTATGGCTACACCTTC
CDR3 protein: CASSNPGQGIYGYTF

clone size: .
D gene: .
J gene: TRBJ2-1
V gene: TRBV20-1
CDR3 DNA: TGCAGTGCTAACAGACGGTATGAGCAGTTCTTC
CDR3 protein: CSANRRYEQFF

clone size: few
D gene: .
J gene: TRBJ1-1
V gene: TRBV20-1
CDR3 DNA: TGCAGTGCTCTATCGATTCACGGAGCTTTCTTT
CDR3 protein: CSALSIHGAFF

clone size: .
D gene: .
J gene: TRBJ2-7
V gene: TRBV7-2
CDR3 DNA: TGTGCCAGCAGCACGGGACTTCCTGTGGACGAGCAGTACTTC
CDR3 protein: CASSTGLPVDEQYF

clone size: .
D gene: .
J gene: TRBJ1-2
V gene: TRBV7-2
CDR3 DNA: TGTGCCAGCAGCTTAAGCCCGGACAGCCGGTATGGCTACACCTTC
CDR3 protein: CASSLSPDSRYGYTF

clone size: once
D gene: .
J gene: TRBJ2-2
V gene: TRBV7-8
CDR3 DNA: TGTGCCAGCAGCTTCAGGGTAACCGGGGAGCTGTTTTTT
CDR3 protein: CASSFRVTGELFF

clone size: .
D gene: .
J gene: TRBJ1-1
V gene: TRBV5-4
CDR3 DNA: TGTGCCAGCAGCTTGGACAGTATGAACACTGAAGCTTTCTTT
CDR3 protein: CASSLDSMNTEAFF

clone size: .
D gene: TRBD1
J gene: TRBJ1-2
V gene: TRBV7-9
CDR3 DNA: TGTGCCAGCAGCTGGGGACAGAGCCGGGGCTACACCTTC
CDR3 protein: CASSWGQSRGYTF

clone size: .
D gene: TRBD1
J gene: TRBJ1-1
V gene: TRBV19
CDR3 DNA: TGTGCCAGTAGTACAGACAGGGGGCGAGGTGAAGCTTTCTTT
CDR3 protein: CASSTDRGRGEAFF

clone size: once
D gene: .
J gene: TRBJ1-1
V gene: TRBV7-2
CDR3 DNA: TGTGCCAGCAGCTTAGGAGGGGGGAACACTGAAGCTTTCTTT
CDR3 protein: CASSLGGGNTEAFF

clone size: .
D gene: .
J gene: TRBJ1-6
V gene: TRBV9
CDR3 DNA: TGTGCCAGCAGCGTTTCGGACAGCCGCTCACCCCTCCACTTT
CDR3 protein: CASSVSDSRSPLHF

clone size: .
D gene: .
J gene: TRBJ2-7
V gene: TRBV10-3
CDR3 DNA: TGTGCCATCAGTGAGTCAGGGGGGGTGACAGGCTCCTACGAGCAGTACTTC
CDR3 protein: CAISESGGVTGSYEQYF

clone size: once
D gene: TRBD1
J gene: TRBJ1-3
V gene: TRBV30
CDR3 DNA: TGTGCCTGGAGTAACAGGGGCTTTGCTGGAAACACCATATATTTT
CDR3 protein: CAWSNRGFAGNTIYF

clone size: .
D gene: TRBD1
J gene: TRBJ1-2
V gene: TRBV3-1/TRBV3-2
CDR3 DNA: TGTGCCAGCAGCCACTTGGGACAGAACTATGGCTACACCTTC
CDR3 protein: CASSHLGQNYGYTF

clone size: .
D gene: TRBD1
J gene: TRBJ2-7
V gene: TRBV23-1
CDR3 DNA: TGCGCCAGCAGGATGGACAGGGGAAAGGGCCACGAGCAGTACTTC
CDR3 protein: CASRMDRGKGHEQYF

clone size: .
D gene: TRBD1
J gene: TRBJ2-3
V gene: TRBV28
CDR3 DNA: TGTGCCAGCAGTTTATGGGGACAGGTGTCCAATACGCAGTATTTT
CDR3 protein: CASSLWGQVSNTQYF

clone size: .
D gene: .
J gene: TRBJ1-1
V gene: TRBV18
CDR3 DNA: TGTGCCAGCTCACCGCGAATCACTGAAGCTTTCTTT
CDR3 protein: CASSPRITEAFF

clone size: .
D gene: TRBD1
J gene: TRBJ2-3
V gene: TRBV19
CDR3 DNA: TGTGCCAGTAGTGAAGGGGACAGGGAAGCAGATACGCAGTATTTT
CDR3 protein: CASSEGDREADTQYF

clone size: .
D gene: .
J gene: TRBJ2-7
V gene: TRBV12-3/TRBV12-4
CDR3 DNA: TGTGCCAGCAGACTAGATGGCGCCTACGAGCAGTACTTC
CDR3 protein: CASRLDGAYEQYF